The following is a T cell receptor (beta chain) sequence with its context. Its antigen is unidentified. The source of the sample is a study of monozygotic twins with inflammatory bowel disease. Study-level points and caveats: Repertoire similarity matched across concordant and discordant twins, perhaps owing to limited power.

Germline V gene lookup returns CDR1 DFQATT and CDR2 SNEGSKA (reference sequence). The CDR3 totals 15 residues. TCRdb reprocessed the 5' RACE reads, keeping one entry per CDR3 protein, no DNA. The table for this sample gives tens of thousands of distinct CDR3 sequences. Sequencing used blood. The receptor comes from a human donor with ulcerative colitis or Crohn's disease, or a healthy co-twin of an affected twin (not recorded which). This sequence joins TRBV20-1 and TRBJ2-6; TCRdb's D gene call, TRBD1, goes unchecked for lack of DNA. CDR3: CSASGQTSGANVLTF.